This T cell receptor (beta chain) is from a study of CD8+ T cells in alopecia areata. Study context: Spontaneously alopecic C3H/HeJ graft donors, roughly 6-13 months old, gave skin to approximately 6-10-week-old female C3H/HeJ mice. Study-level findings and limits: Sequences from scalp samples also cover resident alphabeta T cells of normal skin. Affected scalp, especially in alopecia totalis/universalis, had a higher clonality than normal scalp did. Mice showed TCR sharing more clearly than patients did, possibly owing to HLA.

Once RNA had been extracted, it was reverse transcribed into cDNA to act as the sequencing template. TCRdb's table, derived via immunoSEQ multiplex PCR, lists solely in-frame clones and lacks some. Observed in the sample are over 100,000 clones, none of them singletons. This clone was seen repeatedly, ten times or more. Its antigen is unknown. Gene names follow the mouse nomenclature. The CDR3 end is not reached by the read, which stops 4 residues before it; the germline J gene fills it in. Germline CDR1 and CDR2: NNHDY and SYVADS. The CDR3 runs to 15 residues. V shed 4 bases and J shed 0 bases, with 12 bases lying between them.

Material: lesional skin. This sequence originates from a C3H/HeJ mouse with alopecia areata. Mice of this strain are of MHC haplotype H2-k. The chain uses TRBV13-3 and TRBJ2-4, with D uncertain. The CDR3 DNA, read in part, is TGTGCCAGCAGTCCAAGGTCCTTTAGTCAAAAC. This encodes CASSPRSFSQN. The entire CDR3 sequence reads CASSPRSFSQNTLYF.